Sequencing of this T cell receptor (beta chain) was carried out in a study of blood T cell repertoires in COVID-19. Study details: COVID-19 samples, acute and convalescent, were from the United States, Italy and Spain. The cDNA or gDNA used as material had been derived from T cells, B-cell-depleted T cells, or PBMCs.

Per the germline V gene, CDR1 is MRHNA and CDR2 is SNTAGT. Trimming took off 5 bases at V and 7 bases at J, with 15 bases between the two ends. CDR3 length equals 14 residues. Authors' methods: It was from reference gene primer amplification that nucleated cell counts were estimated. Profiling relied on immunoSEQ multiplex PCR, and the TCRdb table lists in-frame clones only, not all of them. The V and J calls and the clone size are those of that table, but D and trimming were determined from the DNA. Found here are about 170,000 clones, around four fifths of them singletons; the top ten hold around 8.4%. The table lists this clone with a count of one. It was during active infection that Seattle patients were enrolled and then longitudinally followed.

Sequencing was done on a sample of peripheral blood. The chain recombines TRBV6-4 with TRBJ1-5, with a tentative D call TRBD1 (6 bases). The receptor was derived from an elderly woman with COVID-19, enrolled during active disease. CDR3 in DNA: TGTGCCAGCAGTCCAGAGGGGGTAGGGCAGCCCCAGCATTTT. It is translated as CASSPEGVGQPQHF.